This T cell receptor beta chain was captured in a study of T cell responses to AZD1222 COVID-19 vaccine. Study-wide findings and caveats: Donors were largely white British and mainly female; clonal diversity was possibly underestimated.

TCRdb's table, derived via immunoSEQ multiplex PCR, lists solely in-frame clones and lacks some. This table holds about 150,000 clones, around 89% found once. A note on this clone: Its target is unknown.

The CDR3 is made up of 14 amino acids. The J segment lost 5 bases and the V segment lost 5 bases, leaving 6 bases of the junction unmatched. Per the germline V gene, CDR1 is MNHNY and CDR2 is SVGAGI (reference sequence). The sequencing here drew on peripheral blood, taken on day 0 of AZD1222 vaccination. This chain uses TRBV6-6 with TRBJ1-1; 9 bases are shared with TRBD1. The clonotype was recovered from an adult in good health. The CDR3 bases are TGTGCCAGCAGTACGGGACAGGGAAGTACTGAAGCTTTCTTT. Translating it yields CASSTGQGSTEAFF.